This T cell receptor beta chain derives from a study of OX40 agonist ivuxolimab in advanced cancers. Produced via immunoSEQ multiplex PCR; TCRdb's table is partial and in-frame only. The profile shows under 80,000 clones, just over 85% of them singletons. The length of the CDR3 is 11 residues. Germline CDR1 is SGHTA and CDR2 is FQGNSA. V was shortened by 3 bases and J by 12 bases, with 9 bases between the two germline ends. The source of this sequence is an adult with an advanced solid tumor such as melanoma, head and neck, liver or kidney cancer. This chain joins TRBV7-2 and TRBJ2-1, with no clear D. The sequences come from CD4+ or CD8+ T cells sorted from blood, collected in a trial of the OX40 agonist ivuxolimab. CDR3 sequence: CASSFRDSQFF. CDR3 sequence (DNA): TGTGCCAGCAGCTTTCGCGACTCGCAGTTCTTC.